These 17 T cell receptor beta chains were all obtained from the same sample, sequenced in a study of control samples from healthy donors and cancer patients. Using immunoSEQ multiplex PCR, the repertoire was profiled, and TCRdb retains in-frame clones only, with some absent. The data contain 120,000 or so clones, about 90% of them singletons. Sequenced input: blood. The source of these receptors is a man aged 60 to 75 in good health.

This rearrangement joins TRBV6-5 to TRBJ2-1, with TRBD2 as a possible D gene (7 bases). This CDR3 is built from 14 residues. Germline V CDR1 and CDR2: MNHEY, SVGAGI. V was clipped by 5 bases and J by 7 bases, with 15 bases between them. This CDR3 reads CASSLGGALNEQFF. CDR3 DNA: TGTGCCAGCAGTCTGGGGGGGGCCTTGAATGAGCAGTTCTTC.

This chain joins TRBV11-2 and TRBJ2-1; 10 bases are shared with TRBD2. The CDR3 runs 16 residues. V was clipped by 4 bases and J by 4 bases; unmatched bases: 7. The germline CDR1 and CDR2 sequences are SGHAT and FQNNGV. CDR3 region: CASSWSGGAIYNEQFF. In nucleotides, the CDR3 is TGTGCCAGCAGCTGGAGCGGGGGGGCTATTTACAATGAGCAGTTCTTC. Based on the CDR3 plus reference TRBV11-2 and TRBJ2-1, the full variable domain is EAGVAQSPRYKIIEKRQSVAFWCNPISGHATLYWYQQILGQGPKLLIQFQNNGVVDDSQLPKDRFSAERLKGVDSTLKIQPAKLEDSAVYLCASSWSGGAIYNEQFFGPGTRLTVL.

The chain has TRBV5-1 and TRBJ1-4; D is undetermined. The CDR3 consists of 11 residues. V was shortened by 0 bases and J by 10 bases, with 4 bases between the two germline ends. In germline, CDR1 is SGHRS, CDR2 YFSETQ. The CDR3 nucleotides read TGCGCCAGCAGCTTGGACGGAAAACTGTTTTTT. Protein sequence: CASSLDGKLFF.

V and J are TRBV4-2 and TRBJ2-5; TRBD2 agrees at 13 bases. Germline CDR1 reads LGHNA; CDR2 reads YNFKEQ. Germline trimming cut 6 bases from V and 2 bases from J; bases unmatched to any gene: 6. The CDR3 is made up of 16 amino acids. The CDR3 reads CASRRTSGGAQETQYF. For the CDR3, the DNA is TGTGCCAGCAGGCGTACTAGCGGGGGGGCACAAGAGACCCAGTACTTC.

The V and J genes are TRBV2 and TRBJ2-2, with a weak D call TRBD1 (6 bases). V dropped 7 bases and J dropped 2 bases, with 17 bases sitting between them. The CDR3 consists of 16 residues. Germline lookup yields CDR1 SNHLY and CDR2 FYNNEI. CDR3 sequence: CASKKQGTSNTGELFF. The CDR3 DNA is TGTGCCAGCAAAAAACAGGGTACATCAAACACCGGGGAGCTGTTTTTT.

The chain uses TRBV28 and TRBJ1-5, with 10 bases lining up with TRBD1. Losses at the gene ends were 6 bases for V and 2 bases for J; bases not matched to a gene: 10. The CDR3 contains 17 residues. Looked up from germline, CDR1 is MDHEN and CDR2 is SYDVKM. The CDR3 loop is CASSPDRGRQGNQPQHF. The CDR3, as DNA: TGTGCCAGCAGCCCGGACAGGGGGAGGCAAGGCAATCAGCCCCAGCATTTT.

The genes are TRBV3-1 (or the pseudogene TRBV3-2) and TRBJ2-3; a weak D match, TRBD1 (6 bases). V was trimmed by 0 bases and J by 0 bases, leaving 10 bases between them. The CDR3 has 16 residues. Per germline, CDR1 LGHDT and CDR2 YNNKEL (reference sequence). The CDR3 bases are TGTGCCAGCAGCCAAGACACAGGGATTAGCACAGATACGCAGTATTTT. The encoded protein is CASSQDTGISTDTQYF.

This clone was counted a single time. The DNA for the CDR3 is TGTGCCAGCAGCCAGGACAGTCTCCAGCCCCAGCATTTT. Translating gives CASSQDSLQPQHF. The chain combines TRBV2 with TRBJ1-5, with D tentatively TRBD1 (6 bases). This CDR3 has 13 amino acids. Trimming stripped 6 bases from V and 7 bases from J, with 13 bases between. Germline CDR1 reads SNHLY; CDR2 reads FYNNEI.

This clone was recorded once. V and J are TRBV19 and TRBJ1-1; 8 positions agree with TRBD1. This CDR3 is 14 amino acids long. Germline V lookup: CDR1 LNHDA, CDR2 SQIVND (reference sequence). Trimming at V came to 10 bases and at J to 4 bases, leaving 11 bases not matched to a gene. The CDR3 loop reads CATLDPGGITEAFF. The DNA for the CDR3 is TGTGCCACCCTAGACCCAGGGGGCATCACTGAAGCTTTCTTT.

The table lists this clone with a few counts. The CDR3: CAISESIRGSLLGNYGYTF. The CDR3 DNA sequence: TGTGCCATCAGTGAGTCGATTCGGGGAAGCCTTTTGGGAAACTATGGCTACACCTTC. The gene calls are TRBV10-3 and TRBJ1-2; unclear D gene. Trimming pared 0 bases from V and 2 bases from J, leaving 22 bases between. Germline loops: CDR1 ENHRY, CDR2 SYGVKD. This CDR3 has 19 amino acids.

The gene calls are TRBV6-1 and TRBJ2-3; 7 nucleotides align to TRBD2. V lost 1 base to trimming and J lost 9 bases; unmatched junction nucleotides: 10. Germline values: CDR1 MNHNS, CDR2 SASEGT. The CDR3 is 15 residues long. CDR3 coding DNA: TGTGCCAGCAGTGAAGGAGACTCCGCCGGGAGGACGCAGTATTTT. Its translation is CASSEGDSAGRTQYF.

The chain combines TRBV4-1 with TRBJ1-2, with a tentative D call TRBD1 (6 bases). This CDR3 comprises 15 residues. Trimming removed 4 bases at V and 7 bases at J, with 19 bases between. The germline V gene encodes CDR1 MGHRA and CDR2 YSYEKL. This chain's CDR3 is CASSPLTGIVVGYTF. The CDR3 bases are TGCGCCAGCAGCCCCTTGACAGGTATAGTCGTTGGCTACACCTTC.

This chain joins TRBV18 and TRBJ1-3; 8 positions match TRBD1. The germline gives CDR1 KGHSH, CDR2 LQKENI. The CDR3 consists of 16 residues. V lost 5 bases and J lost 0; bases outside the gene matches: 6. CDR3 in DNA: TGTGCCAGCTCAAACAGGGGGGCGAGCTCTGGAAACACCATATATTTT. Amino acids: CASSNRGASSGNTIYF.

This chain uses TRBV2 with TRBJ2-7; maybe TRBD1 (6 bases). Trimming removed 1 base from V and 2 bases from J, with 21 bases in between. This CDR3 is 18 amino acids long. Looked up from germline, CDR1 is SNHLY and CDR2 is FYNNEI. The CDR3 spells CASSEGPFNRDKTYEQYF. CDR3 nucleotides: TGTGCCAGCAGTGAAGGTCCCTTTAACCGGGACAAGACCTACGAGCAGTACTTC.

The V gene is TRBV12-3 or TRBV12-4, the J gene TRBJ1-1; D not certain. The CDR3 is 13 amino acids. The V gene lost 6 bases and the J gene lost 1 base, with 9 bases spanning the gap. The CDR3 DNA is TGTGCCAGCAGGATCCATGGGAACACTGAAGCTTTCTTT. Protein sequence: CASRIHGNTEAFF.

The V and J genes are TRBV6-5 and TRBJ1-2; D is perhaps TRBD1 (5 bases). V dropped 7 bases and J dropped 2 bases, with 14 bases sitting between them. In germline, CDR1 is MNHEY, CDR2 SVGAGI. The length of the CDR3 is 14 residues. CDR3 in DNA: TGTGCCAGCATAAGCCAGGGCACCAACTATGGCTACACCTTC. It encodes CASISQGTNYGYTF.

Concerning this clone: Its ends do not fully match the called genes, so a read error is possible. The chain employs TRBV6-6 and TRBJ1-4; possibly TRBD1 for D (5 bases). The CDR3 covers 11 residues. Germline CDR1 reads MNHNY; CDR2 reads SVGAGI (reference sequence). The CDR3 reads CATEDGTREVF. The CDR3 DNA follows: TGTGCCACGGAAGACGGGACTCGCGAGGTTTTT.